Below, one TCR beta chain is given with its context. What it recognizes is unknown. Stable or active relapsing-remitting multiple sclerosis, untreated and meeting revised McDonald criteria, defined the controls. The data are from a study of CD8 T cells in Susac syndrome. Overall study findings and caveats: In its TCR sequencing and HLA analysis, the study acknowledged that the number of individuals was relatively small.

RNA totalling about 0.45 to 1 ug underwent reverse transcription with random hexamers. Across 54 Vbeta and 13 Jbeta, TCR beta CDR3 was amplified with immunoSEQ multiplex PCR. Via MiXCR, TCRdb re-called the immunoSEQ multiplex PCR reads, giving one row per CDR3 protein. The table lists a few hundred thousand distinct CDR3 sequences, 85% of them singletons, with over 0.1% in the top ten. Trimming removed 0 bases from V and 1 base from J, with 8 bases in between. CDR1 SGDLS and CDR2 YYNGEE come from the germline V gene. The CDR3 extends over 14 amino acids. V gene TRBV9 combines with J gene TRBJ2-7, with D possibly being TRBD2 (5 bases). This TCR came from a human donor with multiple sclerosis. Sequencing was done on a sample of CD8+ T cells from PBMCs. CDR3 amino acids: CASSVVSGSYEQYF. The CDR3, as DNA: TGTGCCAGCAGCGTAGTATCGGGGTCCTACGAGCAGTACTTC.